This T cell receptor (beta chain) was recovered during a study of Tregs in tolerant kidney transplant recipients. Of note for this clone: As yet, its antigen is unknown.

Germline lookup yields CDR1 SGHNT and CDR2 YYREEE (reference sequence). The CDR3 length is 15 residues. V was pared by 1 base and J by 0 bases, with 9 bases between. Here immunoSEQ multiplex PCR was the method, and the copy in TCRdb shows in-frame clones only, minus some. This repertoire shows 16,000 or so clones, over 50% found once; its top ten account for approximately 3%. The rearrangement links TRBV5-4 to TRBJ2-3, with D possibly matching TRBD2 (5 bases). This TCR was recovered from a human donor in good health. Sequenced: Tregs from blood cultured with allogeneic cells. The CDR3 sequence is CASSLLSGSTDTQYF. CDR3 DNA: TGTGCCAGCAGCTTGCTGAGCGGTAGCACAGATACGCAGTATTTT.